This T cell receptor (beta chain) came from a study of T cells of healthy individuals. The V end was cut by 3 bases, the J end by 6 bases, with 7 bases between. CDR1 is SGHKS and CDR2 is YYEKEE in the germline V gene (reference sequence). This CDR3 comprises 12 residues. MiXCR, run by TCRdb on the 5' RACE reads, gives a single entry per CDR3 protein. The table lists approximately 100,000 distinct CDR3 sequences, roughly 18% of them singletons. This clonotype was counted ten times or more. The receptor was isolated from a human donor in good health. The gene calls are TRBV5-5 and TRBJ2-1, with D unclear. The CDR3 region has the DNA TGTGCCAGCAGCTCCACCCTCAATGAGCAGTTCTTC. Its protein product is CASSSTLNEQFF.